This T cell receptor (beta chain) was sequenced during a study of spatial heterogeneity in lung cancer. Trimming took off 2 bases at V and 6 bases at J, with 23 bases between the two ends. From germline, CDR1 is MNHEY and CDR2 SMNVEV (reference sequence). The CDR3 is 18 amino acids. This clonotype appeared many times. Its antigen remains unidentified. Every TCR cDNA molecule carried a tag that served as a unique molecular identifier. Using its own MiXCR run on the 5' RACE reads, TCRdb lists one record per CDR3 protein. The sample yields 60,000 to 75,000 distinct CDR3 sequences, approximately 6% seen once. Sample time point: sample taken at primary tumor resection. Patients with untreated early-stage non-small cell lung cancer, numbering some 68, were the donors. Sequencing was performed on whole RNA extracted from tumor and nontumor lung tissue, or from frozen PBMC, and the material was left unsorted.

Broader study findings: Whereas they appeared in blood less at follow-up, ubiquitous expanded tumor TCRs appeared there more at resection.

Specimen: PBMCs, collected at surgery. The chain has TRBV27 and TRBJ2-1, with D possibly matching TRBD1 (6 bases). This TCR derives from a female donor with early-stage non-small cell lung cancer. The CDR3 sequence: CASSLRGWAGAMGNEQFF. CDR3 sequence (DNA): TGTGCCAGCAGTTTACGAGGATGGGCAGGGGCGATGGGCAATGAGCAGTTCTTC.